The clone carrying this TCR beta chain appeared many times. The data stem from a study of response to subunit inactivated influenza vaccine. In TCRdb, the RT-PCR reads were re-called with MiXCR into one record per CDR3 protein. The sample holds under 750,000 distinct CDR3 sequences, 12% seen once. V was clipped by 2 bases and J by 4 bases; unmatched bases: 5. Germline CDR1 SGHVS, CDR2 FQNEAQ. This CDR3 spans 15 amino acids. The material sequenced was PBMCs from blood, taken on the day of vaccination. The TCR sequence derives from a man between 50 and 59 years old who received an inactivated influenza vaccine. The chain links TRBV7-8 to TRBJ2-1; TRBD1 matches at 7 bases. The CDR3 sequence is CASSLRGQPYNEQFF. The CDR3 DNA follows: TGTGCCAGCAGCTTAAGGGGACAGCCTTACAATGAGCAGTTCTTC.